This T cell receptor (beta chain) is from a study of OX40 agonist ivuxolimab in advanced cancers. The overall study: Patients were infused with ivuxolimab every 2 weeks at 0.01 to 10 mg/kg.

Notes on the study in general: People who partly responded at 0.1-3.0 mg/kg had some of the least clonal expansion seen. More expanded clones were seen, on average, in CD8+ T cells than in CD4+.

Patients who had autoimmune disease history or got systemic immunosuppression were left out. Regarding this clone: Its target is unknown.

The data were produced by immunoSEQ multiplex PCR, yet TCRdb's version contains in-frame clones alone and is incomplete. In the table there are tens of thousands of clones, approximately 90% of which are singletons. This clonotype was sampled from an adult with an advanced solid tumor such as melanoma, head and neck, liver or kidney cancer. The sample in question was CD4+ or CD8+ T cells sorted from blood, obtained in a trial of the OX40 agonist ivuxolimab.

The DNA for the CDR3 is TGTGCCAGTGAGCGGGGACAGAACACCGGGGAGCTGTTTTTT. Translated: CASERGQNTGELFF. The chain uses TRBV9 and TRBJ2-2; TRBD2 might be the D (7 bases). Germline V CDR1 and CDR2: SGDLS, YYNGEE. This CDR3 contains 14 residues. The V and J ends lost 8 bases and 1 base respectively, with 12 bases between them.